Below are 30 T cell receptor beta chains sequenced from a single sample in a study of T cell clonotyping in hematopoietic cell transplantation. Assay used: immunoSEQ multiplex PCR; TCRdb lists only in-frame clones, some missing. The table records a few thousand clones, 18% of them present only once. The sequenced sample was peripheral blood mononuclear cells, obtained 30 days after allogeneic stem cell transplant. Receptor source: a male patient aged 45-60 years who had an allogeneic stem cell transplant from a related donor, so the T cells may come from the graft donor. Some clones in this sample may be carry-over from other donors' samples.

The chain carries TRBV30 and TRBJ1-3, with TRBD1 identical over 9 bases. CDR1 and CDR2 from the germline V gene are GTSNPN and SVGIG (reference sequence). The V and J ends lost 1 base and 7 bases, in that order; junction bases with no gene match: 5. CDR3 size: 14 residues. This CDR3 is CAWSGGTGWNTIYF. The CDR3 nucleotides read TGTGCCTGGAGTGGAGGGACAGGGTGGAACACCATATATTTT.

DNA of the CDR3: TGTGCCTGTTCCCGGGGAGGGAAGACCCAGTACTTC. Its protein is CACSRGGKTQYF. The chain recombines TRBV30 with TRBJ2-5, with 7 bases that match TRBD2. Trimming at V came to 6 bases and at J to 6 bases, leaving 7 bases not matched to a gene. The CDR3 contains 12 residues. CDR1 is GTSNPN, CDR2 SVGIG, per germline (reference sequence).

This clone was counted only a few times. The rearrangement joins TRBV29-1 to TRBJ2-7; D might be TRBD1 or TRBD2, each matching 5 bases. Germline CDR1 SQVTM, CDR2 ANQGSEA. V was cut by 3 bases and J by 3 bases, with 12 bases left in between. The CDR3 covers 13 residues. The CDR3 sequence is CSVEGTEYYEQYF. The CDR3 nucleotides are TGCAGCGTTGAGGGGACCGAATACTACGAGCAGTACTTC.

This clone was recorded a few times. The chain carries TRBV28 and TRBJ1-4; D not certain. This CDR3 spans 11 amino acids. CDR1 MDHEN and CDR2 SYDVKM come from the germline V gene. Trimming pared 11 bases from V and 8 bases from J, leaving 12 bases between. The CDR3 sequence is CASRYGEKLFF. The CDR3 region has the DNA TGTGCCTCGAGGTATGGGGAAAAACTGTTTTTT.

The rearrangement links TRBV25-1 to TRBJ2-7; D is unclear. CDR3 length equals 11 residues. Germline CDR1 and CDR2: MGHDK and SYGVNS. V gave up 2 bases and J gave up 2 bases, with 1 base separating them. The CDR3 loop is CASSEAYEQYF. CDR3 in DNA: TGTGCCAGCAGTGAAGCCTACGAGCAGTACTTC.

Within the sample, this clone is medium-sized (0.01 to 0.1%). The genes are TRBV5-6 and TRBJ2-6; 7 nucleotides line up with TRBD1. The germline V gene has CDR1 SGHDT and CDR2 YYEEEE. The CDR3 spans 19 residues. With 4 bases clipped from V and 0 bases from J, the junction kept 13 bases outside the gene matches. This chain's CDR3 is CASSEVGDSFSSGANVLTF. The CDR3 nucleotides are TGTGCCAGCAGCGAAGTAGGGGACAGCTTCAGCTCTGGGGCCAACGTCCTGACTTTC.

This clone is judged medium-sized. The sample carries other DNA sequences with the same CDR3. CDR3 in amino acids: CASSLSSYEQYF. The CDR3 bases are TGTGCCAGCAGCTTGTCTTCCTACGAGCAGTACTTC. The chain has TRBV5-6 and TRBJ2-7; no reliable D call. The CDR3 totals 12 residues. V gave up 1 base and J gave up 1 base, with 3 bases separating them. Germline V lookup: CDR1 SGHDT, CDR2 YYEEEE. The complete variable domain, with remaining parts taken from reference TRBV5-6 and TRBJ2-7, reads DAGVTQSPTHLIKTRGQQVTLRCSPKSGHDTVSWYQQALGQGPQFIFQYYEEEERQRGNFPDRFSGHQFPNYSSELNVNALLLGDSALYLCASSLSSYEQYFGPGTRLTVT.

V is TRBV2 and J is TRBJ1-1; D possibly corresponds to TRBD1 (6 bases). This CDR3 spans 14 amino acids. The germline CDR1 and CDR2 sequences are SNHLY and FYNNEI. Deletions cut 3 bases from V and 4 bases from J, with 12 bases between. The CDR3 spells CASSDKSGATEAFF. Written as DNA, the CDR3 is TGTGCCAGCAGTGATAAGTCAGGGGCCACTGAAGCTTTCTTT.

The V and J genes are TRBV7-3 and TRBJ1-4; no definite D call. The CDR3 length is 13 residues. Germline CDR1 is SGHTA and CDR2 is FQGTGA. Trimming stripped 4 bases from V and 10 bases from J, with 13 bases between. The CDR3 region is CASSSVPGAKLFF. CDR3 coding DNA: TGTGCCAGCAGCTCTGTACCGGGCGCAAAACTGTTTTTT.

Notes on this clone: Its ends do not fully match the called genes, so a read error is possible. The rearrangement links TRBV30 to TRBJ1-1, with 7 bases matching TRBD1. The CDR3 runs to 13 residues. From germline, CDR1 is GTSNPN and CDR2 SVGIG (reference sequence). In DNA form, the CDR3 reads TGTGCCTGGATAGTACAGGGGAACCCTGAAGCTTTCTTT. Residues: CAWIVQGNPEAFF.

This chain links TRBV5-1 with TRBJ1-1; D call uncertain. The CDR3 sequence is 11 residues long. Germline-derived CDR1 and CDR2 are SGHRS and YFSETQ. Trimming removed 3 bases at V and 2 bases at J, with 2 bases between. CDR3 sequence: CASSSNTEAFF. In nucleotides, the CDR3 is TGCGCCAGCAGCTCCAACACTGAAGCTTTCTTT.

This clone showed up just a few times. This chain uses TRBV5-6 with TRBJ2-7; 7 nucleotides match TRBD1. There are 14 residues in the CDR3. CDR1 SGHDT and CDR2 YYEEEE come from the germline V gene. Trimming removed 4 bases from V and 6 bases from J; junction bases left unmatched: 10. The CDR3 DNA is TGTGCCAGCAGCCCTGAACAGGGGCGCCGCGAGCAGTACTTC. Protein product: CASSPEQGRREQYF.

This chain links TRBV30 with TRBJ2-2, with D perhaps TRBD1 (5 bases). Germline V gene sequence: CDR1 GTSNPN, CDR2 SVGIG (reference sequence). CDR3 size: 15 residues. V was clipped by 0 bases and J by 3 bases, with 11 bases between them. The CDR3 coding sequence is TGTGCCTGGAGTGTACTGGGGCCCTACACCGGGGAGCTGTTTTTT. Translating gives CAWSVLGPYTGELFF. The variable domain in full, completed from reference TRBV30 and TRBJ2-2, reads SQTIHQWPATLVQPVGSPLSLECTVEGTSNPNLYWYRQAAGRGLQLLFYSVGIGQISSEVPQNLSASRPQDRQFILSSKKLLLSDSGFYLCAWSVLGPYTGELFFGEGSRLTVL.

The CDR3 bases are TGTGCCTGGAGTGCGGGGCTAAACTATGGCTACACCTTC. Encoded protein: CAWSAGLNYGYTF. The genes are TRBV30 and TRBJ1-2; D is perhaps TRBD1 (5 bases). The CDR3 has 13 amino acids. CDR1 is GTSNPN, CDR2 SVGIG, per germline (reference sequence). Trimming removed 1 base at V and 2 bases at J, with 8 bases between.

This clone has more than one count but fewer than ten. The rearrangement uses TRBV27 and TRBJ2-7; a weak D match, TRBD2 (6 bases). CDR3 size: 12 residues. CDR1 is MNHEY and CDR2 is SMNVEV in the germline V gene (reference sequence). CDR3 amino acids: CAFGGGPYEQYF. The CDR3 nucleotides are TGTGCTTTCGGGGGAGGTCCCTACGAGCAGTACTTC.

Turning to this clone: One end of the junction is discordant with germline, which a read error may explain. The gene calls are TRBV20-1 and TRBJ2-7; possibly TRBD2 for D (6 bases). CDR1 and CDR2 (germline): DFQATT, SNEGSKA (reference sequence). This CDR3 is built from 9 residues. The CDR3 sequence: CRPGGSTNF. The DNA for the CDR3 is TGCAGACCCGGGGGTAGTACGAACTTC.

This clone was found a few times. CDR3 sequence reads: CAWSRQVVGYTF. The CDR3 nucleotides read TGTGCCTGGAGCCGACAGGTGGTGGGCTACACCTTC. V gene TRBV30 combines with J gene TRBJ1-2, with TRBD1 as a possible D gene (6 bases). The germline CDR1 and CDR2 sequences are GTSNPN and SVGIG (reference sequence). V lost 3 bases, J lost 8 bases, and 13 bases lay in between. The CDR3 runs 12 residues.

This clone was detected a few times. The V and J genes are TRBV28 and TRBJ2-7, with D unclear. From germline, CDR1 is MDHEN and CDR2 SYDVKM. This CDR3 spans 13 amino acids. V was trimmed by 5 bases and J by 2 bases, leaving 10 bases between them. The DNA of the CDR3 is TGTGCCAGCAGTAACAGTTACCCCTACGAGCAGTACTTC. This gives the protein CASSNSYPYEQYF.

This clone was found a few times. This rearrangement joins TRBV30 to TRBJ2-7; D remains unclear. Trimming shortened V by 1 base and J by 3 bases, and 7 bases separated the two germline ends. Germline CDR1 GTSNPN, CDR2 SVGIG (reference sequence). The CDR3 extends over 12 amino acids. The CDR3 sequence is CAWSGENYEQYF. The CDR3 nucleotides are TGTGCCTGGAGTGGAGAGAACTACGAGCAGTACTTC.

This clone occurred a few times. This chain uses TRBV30 with TRBJ1-1, with 7 bases matching TRBD1. V shed 2 bases and J 3 bases; nucleotides not matched to a gene: 3. CDR3 length: 13 residues. CDR1 is GTSNPN, CDR2 SVGIG, per germline (reference sequence). CDR3 amino acids: CAWSTGQYTEAFF. The CDR3 nucleotides are TGTGCCTGGAGTACGGGACAGTACACTGAAGCTTTCTTT.

The chain employs TRBV29-1 and TRBJ2-5, with a weak D call TRBD2 (6 bases). This CDR3 region has 14 residues. Germline V gene sequence: CDR1 SQVTM, CDR2 ANQGSEA. Deletions cut 6 bases from V and 4 bases from J, with 18 bases between. CDR3: CSVGTTLARETQYF. Here the CDR3 DNA reads TGCAGCGTGGGAACAACTCTAGCGAGAGAGACCCAGTACTTC. The full variable domain, rest sourced from reference TRBV29-1 and TRBJ2-5, is SAVISQKPSRDICQRGTSLTIQCQVDSQVTMMFWYRQQPGQSLTLIATANQGSEATYESGFVIDKFPISRPNLTFSTLTVSNMSPEDSSIYLCSVGTTLARETQYFGPGTRLLVL.

As DNA, the CDR3 is TGTGCCTGGAGTGCGACTCTAGGGGGAAATGAAAAACTGTTTTTT. Protein product: CAWSATLGGNEKLFF. V is TRBV30 and J is TRBJ1-4; weak D call: TRBD1 (6 bases). Between the trimmed V and J ends, which lost 1 base and 5 bases, there was a span of 14 bases. The CDR3 consists of 15 residues. Germline lookup yields CDR1 GTSNPN and CDR2 SVGIG (reference sequence).

The rearrangement links TRBV30 to TRBJ1-1; D gene ambiguous. The CDR3 totals 11 residues. The V end was cut by 2 bases, the J end by 2 bases, with 3 bases between. Per germline, CDR1 GTSNPN and CDR2 SVGIG (reference sequence). CDR3 region: CAWSINTEAFF. In DNA form, the CDR3 reads TGTGCCTGGAGTATTAACACTGAAGCTTTCTTT.

The chain carries TRBV5-6 and TRBJ2-5; 9 nucleotides line up with TRBD1. Germline V gene data show CDR1 as SGHDT and CDR2 as YYEEEE. The CDR3 has 15 amino acids. V was clipped by 5 bases and J by 4 bases; unmatched bases: 9. The CDR3 loop reads CASSGDREWGETQYF. The CDR3 bases are TGTGCCAGCAGTGGGGACAGGGAGTGGGGAGAGACCCAGTACTTC. The entire variable domain, with the rest obtained from reference TRBV5-6 and TRBJ2-5, is as follows: DAGVTQSPTHLIKTRGQQVTLRCSPKSGHDTVSWYQQALGQGPQFIFQYYEEEERQRGNFPDRFSGHQFPNYSSELNVNALLLGDSALYLCASSGDREWGETQYFGPGTRLLVL.

In this sample, this clone is medium-sized. CDR3 loop: CASMGQPNQPQHF. DNA of the CDR3: TGTGCCAGCATGGGACAGCCCAATCAGCCCCAGCATTTT. The V and J genes are TRBV6-6 and TRBJ1-5; 7 bases map to TRBD1. Germline CDR1 and CDR2: MNHNY and SVGAGI (reference sequence). Trimming removed 7 bases from V and 3 bases from J; junction bases left unmatched: 3. The CDR3 length is 13 residues.

This rearrangement joins TRBV30 to TRBJ2-7; a possible D gene is TRBD2 (6 bases). V dropped 1 base and J dropped 3 bases, with 16 bases sitting between them. Germline loops: CDR1 GTSNPN, CDR2 SVGIG (reference sequence). The CDR3 runs to 15 residues. CDR3 in DNA: TGTGCCTGGAGTGGCTCCGGGGGTGTTGGCTACGAGCAGTACTTC. Translation: CAWSGSGGVGYEQYF. Variable domain in full (rest from reference TRBV30 and TRBJ2-7): SQTIHQWPATLVQPVGSPLSLECTVEGTSNPNLYWYRQAAGRGLQLLFYSVGIGQISSEVPQNLSASRPQDRQFILSSKKLLLSDSGFYLCAWSGSGGVGYEQYFGPGTRLTVT.

The chain couples TRBV6-5 to TRBJ2-7, with a tentative D call TRBD1 (5 bases). Germline V CDR1 and CDR2: MNHEY, SVGAGI. The CDR3 runs to 14 residues. Deletions cut 6 bases from V and 1 base from J, with 13 bases between. CDR3 coding DNA: TGTGCCAGCAGGCAAGGGGCTTTTTCCTACGAGCAGTACTTC. Translating gives CASRQGAFSYEQYF.

V gene TRBV5-6 combines with J gene TRBJ1-1; no reliable D call. From germline, CDR1 is SGHDT and CDR2 YYEEEE. The CDR3 sequence is 15 residues long. V lost 0 bases to trimming and J lost 1 base, with 10 bases between them. Here the CDR3 reads CASSLAISSNTEAFF. The CDR3 DNA is TGTGCCAGCAGCTTGGCCATCAGTTCGAACACTGAAGCTTTCTTT.

The gene calls are TRBV30 and TRBJ1-5; D call uncertain. Between the trimmed V and J ends, which lost 2 bases and 1 base, there was a span of 6 bases. CDR3 length: 13 residues. From germline, CDR1 is GTSNPN and CDR2 SVGIG (reference sequence). CDR3 in amino acids: CAWSRGSNQPQHF. The CDR3, as DNA: TGTGCCTGGAGTAGAGGGAGCAATCAGCCCCAGCATTTT.

This sequence joins TRBV6-5 and TRBJ2-2, with D unclear. There are 14 residues in the CDR3. V lost 2 bases and J lost 5, with 9 bases in between. Looked up from germline, CDR1 is MNHEY and CDR2 is SVGAGI. As DNA, the CDR3 is TGTGCCAGCAGTTACGATTCCGGGACCGGGGAGCTGTTTTTT. Translation gives CASSYDSGTGELFF.